Below are 27 T cell receptor beta chains sequenced from a single sample in a study of T cells after yellow fever vaccination. TCRdb called the 5' RACE reads again in MiXCR, with one record for every CDR3 protein. The sample holds 500,000 to 650,000 distinct CDR3 sequences; roughly 13% are singletons and the top ten take 11% to 15%. Sequencing used PBMCs, obtained on the day of the yellow fever booster vaccination. These receptors were obtained from a man aged 30-40 years who received the YFV17D yellow fever vaccine.

The CDR3 is CASSLKTSGNTQYF. The CDR3 DNA follows: TGTGCCAGCAGCTTGAAGACTAGCGGAAATACGCAGTATTTT. V and J are TRBV5-6 and TRBJ2-3; 9 bases map to TRBD2. The CDR3 consists of 14 residues. CDR1 SGHDT and CDR2 YYEEEE come from the germline V gene. With V trimmed by 1 base and J by 7 bases, 4 bases remained unmatched.

The sample holds a few counts of this clonotype. The J gene is TRBJ2-1, the V gene TRBV7-9; 8 bases match TRBD2. The CDR3 spans 12 residues. V was clipped by 5 bases and J by 10 bases; unmatched bases: 4. CDR1 SEHNR and CDR2 FQNEAQ come from the germline V gene (reference sequence). This chain's CDR3 is CASSRSGTEQFF. In DNA, the CDR3 is TGTGCCAGCAGCCGTAGCGGGACCGAGCAGTTCTTC.

In this sample, this clonotype turned up a few times. The CDR3: CSVGVFIGETQYF. CDR3 nucleotides: TGCAGCGTTGGGGTTTTTATCGGGGAGACCCAGTACTTC. This chain joins TRBV29-1 and TRBJ2-5; D gene unclear. The length of the CDR3 is 13 residues. Per germline, CDR1 SQVTM and CDR2 ANQGSEA. Trimming stripped 4 bases from V and 5 bases from J, with 14 bases between.

This clonotype was counted a few times. The J gene is TRBJ2-5, the V gene TRBV6-5, with 7 bases fitting TRBD1. Germline V gene lookup returns CDR1 MNHEY and CDR2 SVGAGI. Trimming at V came to 4 bases and at J to 5 bases, leaving 7 bases not matched to a gene. This CDR3 is 14 amino acids long. CDR3 coding DNA: TGTGCCAGCAGTTTCGACAGGGTAGGGGAGACCCAGTACTTC. Protein: CASSFDRVGETQYF.

CDR3 bases: TGCAGTGCTGATTGGACTAGCGGGAGAAATGAGCAGTTCTTC. Protein sequence: CSADWTSGRNEQFF. V gene TRBV20-1 combines with J gene TRBJ2-1, with 13 nucleotides matching TRBD2. V lost 5 bases and J lost 7; bases outside the gene matches: 5. CDR1 and CDR2 (germline): DFQATT, SNEGSKA (reference sequence). This CDR3 contains 14 residues.

The J gene is TRBJ2-3, the V gene TRBV6-2 or TRBV6-3; 11 bases are a match to TRBD2. Germline V gives CDR1 MNHEY, CDR2 SVGEGT. The CDR3 runs 16 residues. Losses at the gene ends were 0 bases for V and 4 bases for J; bases not matched to a gene: 3. DNA of the CDR3: TGTGCCAGCAGTTACTCTAGCGGGAGGGTTTCAGATACGCAGTATTTT. Encoded protein: CASSYSSGRVSDTQYF.

Only a few counts were recorded for this clonotype. V gene TRBV18 combines with J gene TRBJ1-1; D is uncertain. CDR1 and CDR2 (germline): KGHSH, LQKENI. This CDR3 has 12 residues. Trimming shortened V by 3 bases and J by 5 bases, and 7 bases separated the two germline ends. The CDR3 nucleotides read TGTGCCAGCTCACCCCGCCGGACTGAAGCTTTCTTT. This codes for CASSPRRTEAFF.

This rearrangement joins TRBV6-5 to TRBJ1-2, with D tentatively TRBD1 (6 bases). V lost 2 bases and J 6 bases, leaving 19 bases between the germline ends. The germline CDR1 and CDR2 sequences are MNHEY and SVGAGI. This CDR3 region has 16 residues. The DNA of the CDR3 is TGTGCCAGCAGTTACCGGAGAGAGCACAGGGCGAATGGCTACACCTTC. Its translation is CASSYRREHRANGYTF.

This clonotype was found a few times. The chain joins TRBV4-3 to TRBJ2-5, with D possibly TRBD1 on 6 matching bases. CDR3 size: 13 residues. The V and J ends lost 3 bases and 5 bases respectively, with 10 bases between them. Germline CDR1 reads LGHNA; CDR2 reads YSLEER. In DNA, the CDR3 is TGCGCCAGCAGCCAGCAGGGGTATGAGACCCAGTACTTC. Translating it yields CASSQQGYETQYF.

This clonotype was picked up a small number of times. The rearrangement joins TRBV29-1 to TRBJ1-1; weak D call: TRBD1 (6 bases). The CDR3 runs 13 residues. The V and J ends lost 2 bases and 3 bases respectively, with 10 bases between them. Germline lookup yields CDR1 SQVTM and CDR2 ANQGSEA. The CDR3 here is CSVETGRDTEAFF. In DNA form, the CDR3 reads TGCAGCGTTGAAACAGGGCGGGACACTGAAGCTTTCTTT.

This clonotype was observed a few times. This rearrangement joins TRBV6-2 or TRBV6-3 to TRBJ2-3; D remains unclear. The germline V gene has CDR1 MNHEY and CDR2 SVGEGT. This CDR3 has 14 residues. Trimming left V 2 bases short and J 8 bases short, with 14 bases between. CDR3: CASSYRSYPGTQYF. The CDR3 DNA reads as TGTGCCAGCAGTTACCGGTCCTATCCGGGTACGCAGTATTTT.

The chain joins TRBV6-1 to TRBJ1-1; perhaps TRBD1 as D (5 bases). The germline V gene has CDR1 MNHNS and CDR2 SASEGT. With 7 bases removed from V and 1 base from J, the gap between germline ends came to 13 bases. This CDR3 has 14 amino acids. The chain's CDR3 is CASIEGSGNTEAFF. The CDR3 DNA reads as TGTGCCAGCATAGAGGGGAGTGGGAACACTGAAGCTTTCTTT.

This clonotype was observed a handful of times. The chain has TRBV29-1 and TRBJ1-6, with unresolved D. This CDR3 has 13 residues. Looked up from germline, CDR1 is SQVTM and CDR2 is ANQGSEA. Trimming stripped 4 bases from V and 7 bases from J, with 11 bases between. CDR3 loop: CSVGFGGNSPLHF. The CDR3 nucleotides read TGCAGCGTTGGCTTTGGCGGGAATTCACCCCTCCACTTT.

This clonotype has just a few counts. The V call is TRBV28, the J call TRBJ2-7; 9 positions match TRBD2. Germline CDR1 reads MDHEN; CDR2 reads SYDVKM. This CDR3 region has 16 residues. The ends lost 5 bases at V and 6 bases at J; junction bases unmatched: 14. CDR3 protein: CASSTPDSGRLGEQYF. The CDR3 bases are TGTGCCAGCAGTACCCCGGATAGCGGGAGATTAGGCGAGCAGTACTTC.

This clonotype was seen a handful of times. The rearrangement uses TRBV6-4 and TRBJ2-7; D is undetermined. Germline-derived CDR1 and CDR2 are MRHNA and SNTAGT. The CDR3 spans 13 residues. V lost 0 bases and J 7 bases, leaving 10 bases between the germline ends. The CDR3 here is CASSDSSLWEQYF. The CDR3 DNA is TGTGCCAGCAGTGACTCATCGCTCTGGGAGCAGTACTTC.

The CDR3 sequence is CSVESTGRETQYF. For the CDR3, the DNA is TGCAGCGTGGAATCGACAGGGAGAGAGACCCAGTACTTC. V and J are TRBV29-1 and TRBJ2-5, with 7 bases fitting TRBD1. V shed 6 bases and J 4 bases; nucleotides not matched to a gene: 8. Germline CDR1 is SQVTM and CDR2 is ANQGSEA. This CDR3 has 13 amino acids.

The genes are TRBV7-2 and TRBJ2-1; 7 bases map to TRBD1. Germline V gene lookup returns CDR1 SGHTA and CDR2 FQGNSA. This CDR3 has 14 amino acids. With 8 bases clipped from V and 2 bases from J, the junction kept 6 bases outside the gene matches. CDR3 in amino acids: CASLPDRAYNEQFF. DNA of the CDR3: TGTGCCAGCCTGCCCGACAGGGCCTACAATGAGCAGTTCTTC.

This clonotype was seen a few times. V usage is TRBV19 and J usage is TRBJ2-7, with 10 positions matching TRBD2. The CDR3 has 15 amino acids. V trimming: 1 base; J trimming: 3 bases; junction bases outside the gene matches: 3. Germline loops: CDR1 LNHDA, CDR2 SQIVND (reference sequence). CDR3 in DNA: TGTGCCAGTAGTATAGGGGCTAGCGGGAGCTACGAGCAGTACTTC. It codes for CASSIGASGSYEQYF. The complete variable domain, with remaining parts taken from reference TRBV19 and TRBJ2-7, reads DGGITQSPKYLFRKEGQNVTLSCEQNLNHDAMYWYRQDPGQGLRLIYYSQIVNDFQKGDIAEGYSVSREKKESFPLTVTSAQKNPTAFYLCASSIGASGSYEQYFGPGTRLTVT.

This chain links TRBV20-1 with TRBJ2-7, with a tentative D call TRBD2 (6 bases). Trimming cost V 2 bases and J 7 bases, with 18 bases left between them. CDR1 is DFQATT, CDR2 SNEGSKA, per germline (reference sequence). The CDR3 totals 14 residues. In DNA, the CDR3 is TGCAGTGCTAGACTAGCGTCCTCCACGGGGGAGCAGTACTTC. Translated, it gives CSARLASSTGEQYF.

This clonotype has more than one count but fewer than ten. The rearrangement links TRBV20-1 to TRBJ2-1; D may match TRBD1 or TRBD2 (5 bases each). The germline V gene has CDR1 DFQATT and CDR2 SNEGSKA (reference sequence). The CDR3 spans 13 residues. Trimming removed 8 bases from V and 4 bases from J, with 15 bases in between. CDR3 amino acids: CSNSGPYYNEQFF. The DNA of the CDR3 is TGCAGTAATTCGGGGCCTTATTACAATGAGCAGTTCTTC.

CDR3 region: CASRGQGSDTQYF. In DNA form, the CDR3 reads TGTGCCAGCAGGGGACAGGGTTCAGATACGCAGTATTTT. The chain joins TRBV12-3 or TRBV12-4 to TRBJ2-3; 9 bases fit TRBD1. The CDR3 is 13 amino acids. The junction had 2 bases not matched to a gene; V was cut back by 6 bases and J by 4 bases.

The chain employs TRBV20-1 and TRBJ2-7; TRBD2 agrees at 9 bases. CDR1 DFQATT and CDR2 SNEGSKA come from the germline V gene (reference sequence). The V and J ends lost 5 bases and 4 bases, in that order; junction bases with no gene match: 12. This CDR3 has 15 residues. CDR3 sequence: CSAPSHSGSLYEQYF. The CDR3, as DNA: TGCAGTGCTCCCTCCCATAGCGGGAGTCTTTACGAGCAGTACTTC.

This clonotype was detected ten times or more. The J gene is TRBJ1-2, the V gene TRBV5-1, with D perhaps matching TRBD1 (6 bases). The CDR3 covers 12 residues. Trimming took 2 bases from V and 6 from J, leaving 8 bases between them. Germline V CDR1 and CDR2: SGHRS, YFSETQ. CDR3 in DNA: TGCGCCAGCAGCTTACCAGGGGATGGCTACACCTTC. Translation: CASSLPGDGYTF.

This chain connects TRBV5-1 to TRBJ1-2; D is perhaps TRBD1 (6 bases). Looked up from germline, CDR1 is SGHRS and CDR2 is YFSETQ. V lost 4 bases, J lost 8 bases, and 18 bases lay in between. The CDR3 is 14 amino acids. The CDR3 region is CASSTLGHSEGYTF. CDR3 nucleotides: TGCGCCAGCAGCACCTTGGGACACTCCGAAGGCTACACCTTC.

This clonotype showed up just a few times. This chain links TRBV20-1 with TRBJ1-2; D ambiguous. CDR3 length: 13 residues. Germline CDR1 DFQATT, CDR2 SNEGSKA (reference sequence). V lost 6 bases to trimming and J lost 0 bases, with 11 bases between them. DNA of the CDR3: TGCAGTGCCGAGCAGCCGACTAACTATGGCTACACCTTC. Its translation: CSAEQPTNYGYTF.

This clonotype was detected a few times. The V call is TRBV18, the J call TRBJ2-5; D is uncertain. CDR1 KGHSH and CDR2 LQKENI come from the germline V gene. V lost 1 base, J lost 2 bases, and 8 bases lay in between. The CDR3 loop spans 14 amino acids. The chain's CDR3 is CASSPQLEQETQYF. CDR3 sequence (DNA): TGTGCCAGCTCACCACAGTTAGAACAAGAGACCCAGTACTTC.

CDR3 DNA sequence: TGTGCCAGCAGCTCCGGGGGAGCGGGAGGACACGAGCAGTACTTC. Its protein product is CASSSGGAGGHEQYF. The rearrangement joins TRBV7-3 to TRBJ2-7; 9 bases align to TRBD2. The trim removed 4 bases at V and 5 bases at J, leaving 9 bases unmatched. From germline, CDR1 is SGHTA and CDR2 FQGTGA. This CDR3 is built from 15 residues. Based on the CDR3 plus reference TRBV7-3 and TRBJ2-7, the full variable domain is GAGVSQTPSNKVTEKGKYVELRCDPISGHTALYWYRQSLGQGPEFLIYFQGTGAADDSGLPNDRFFAVRPEGSVSTLKIQRTERGDSAVYLCASSSGGAGGHEQYFGPGTRLTVT.